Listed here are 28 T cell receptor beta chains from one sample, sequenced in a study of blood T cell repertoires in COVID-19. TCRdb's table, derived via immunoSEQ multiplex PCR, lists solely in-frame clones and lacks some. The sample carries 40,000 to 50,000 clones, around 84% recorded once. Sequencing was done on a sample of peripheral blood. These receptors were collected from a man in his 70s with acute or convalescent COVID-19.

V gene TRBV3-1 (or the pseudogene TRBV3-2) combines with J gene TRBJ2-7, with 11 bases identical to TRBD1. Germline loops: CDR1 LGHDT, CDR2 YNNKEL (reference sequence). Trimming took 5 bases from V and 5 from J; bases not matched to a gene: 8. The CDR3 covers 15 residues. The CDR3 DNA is TGTGCCAGCAGCATCCCCCGGACAGGGGGCCACGAGCAGTACTTC. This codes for CASSIPRTGGHEQYF.

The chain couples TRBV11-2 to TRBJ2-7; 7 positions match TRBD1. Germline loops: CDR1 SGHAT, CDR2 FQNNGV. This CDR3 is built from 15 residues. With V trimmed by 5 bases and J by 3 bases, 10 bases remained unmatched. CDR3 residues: CASSAQGYRGYEQYF. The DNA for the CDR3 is TGTGCCAGCAGCGCCCAAGGGTACAGGGGCTACGAGCAGTACTTC.

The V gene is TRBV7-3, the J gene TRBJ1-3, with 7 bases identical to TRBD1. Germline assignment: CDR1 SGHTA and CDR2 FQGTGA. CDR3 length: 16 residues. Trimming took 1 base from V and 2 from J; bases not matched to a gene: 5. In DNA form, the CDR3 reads TGTGCCAGCAGCTTAATGGGGACAGCCACTGGAAACACCATATATTTT. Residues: CASSLMGTATGNTIYF.

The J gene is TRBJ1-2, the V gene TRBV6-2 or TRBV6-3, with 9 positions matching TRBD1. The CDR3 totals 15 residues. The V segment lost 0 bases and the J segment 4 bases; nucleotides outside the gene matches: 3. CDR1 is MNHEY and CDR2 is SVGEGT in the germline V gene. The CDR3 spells CASSYSATGGYGYTF. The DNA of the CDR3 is TGTGCCAGCAGTTACTCCGCGACAGGGGGCTATGGCTACACCTTC.

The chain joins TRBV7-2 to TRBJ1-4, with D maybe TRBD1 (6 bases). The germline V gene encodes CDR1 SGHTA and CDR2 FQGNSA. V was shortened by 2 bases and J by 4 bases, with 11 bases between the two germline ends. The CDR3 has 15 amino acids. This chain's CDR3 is CASSLRGQLNEKLFF. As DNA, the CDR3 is TGTGCCAGCAGCTTACGCGGACAGCTTAATGAAAAACTGTTTTTT.

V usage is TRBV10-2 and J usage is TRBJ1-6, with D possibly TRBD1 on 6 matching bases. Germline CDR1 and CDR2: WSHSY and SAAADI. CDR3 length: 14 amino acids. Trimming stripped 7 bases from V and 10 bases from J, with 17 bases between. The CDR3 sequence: CASTLGDTGSPLHF. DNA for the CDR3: TGCGCCAGCACCCTAGGGGACACTGGATCACCCCTCCACTTT.

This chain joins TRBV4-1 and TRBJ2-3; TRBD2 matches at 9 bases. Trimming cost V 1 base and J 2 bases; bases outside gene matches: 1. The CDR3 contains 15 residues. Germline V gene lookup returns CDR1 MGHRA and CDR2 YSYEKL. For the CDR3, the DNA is TGCGCCAGCAGCCAAGCTAGCGGGGCCACAGATACGCAGTATTTT. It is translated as CASSQASGATDTQYF.

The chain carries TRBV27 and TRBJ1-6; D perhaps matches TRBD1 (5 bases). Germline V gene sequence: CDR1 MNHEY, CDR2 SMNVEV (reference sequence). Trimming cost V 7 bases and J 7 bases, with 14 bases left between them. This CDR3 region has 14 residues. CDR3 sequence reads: CASTPGGDNSPLHF. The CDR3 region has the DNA TGTGCCAGCACCCCGGGAGGGGACAATTCACCCCTCCACTTT.

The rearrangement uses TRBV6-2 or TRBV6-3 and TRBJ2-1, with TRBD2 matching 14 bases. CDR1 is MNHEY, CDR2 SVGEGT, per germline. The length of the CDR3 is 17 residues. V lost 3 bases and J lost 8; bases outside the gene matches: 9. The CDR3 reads CASSYSGTSGSYYEQFF. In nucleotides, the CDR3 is TGTGCCAGCAGTTATTCAGGGACTAGCGGGAGTTACTATGAGCAGTTCTTC.

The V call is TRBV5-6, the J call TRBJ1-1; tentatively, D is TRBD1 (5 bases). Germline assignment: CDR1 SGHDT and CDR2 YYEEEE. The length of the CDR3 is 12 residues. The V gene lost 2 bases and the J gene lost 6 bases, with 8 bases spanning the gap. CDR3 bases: TGTGCCAGCAGCTTTTGGGGCGCTGAAGCTTTCTTT. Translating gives CASSFWGAEAFF.

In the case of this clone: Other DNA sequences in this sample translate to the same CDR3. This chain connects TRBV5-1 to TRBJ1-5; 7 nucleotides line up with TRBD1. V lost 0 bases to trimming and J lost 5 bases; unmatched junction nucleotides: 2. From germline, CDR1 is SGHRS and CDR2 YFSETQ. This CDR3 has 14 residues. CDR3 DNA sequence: TGCGCCAGCAGCTTGGGACAGGGAGATCAGCCCCAGCATTTT. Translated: CASSLGQGDQPQHF.

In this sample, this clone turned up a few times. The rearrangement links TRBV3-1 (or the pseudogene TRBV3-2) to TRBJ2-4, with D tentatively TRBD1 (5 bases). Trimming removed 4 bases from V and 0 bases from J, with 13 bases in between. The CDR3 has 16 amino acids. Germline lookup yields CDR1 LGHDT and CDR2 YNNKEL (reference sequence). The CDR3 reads CASSPDSSLAKNIQYF. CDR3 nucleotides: TGTGCCAGCAGCCCTGACAGTAGTTTAGCCAAAAACATTCAGTACTTC.

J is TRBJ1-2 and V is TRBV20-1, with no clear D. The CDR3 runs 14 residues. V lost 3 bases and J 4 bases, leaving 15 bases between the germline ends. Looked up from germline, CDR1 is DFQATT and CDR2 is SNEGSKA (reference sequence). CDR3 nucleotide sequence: TGCAGTGCTAGTCCTAGCCCGAACACCTATGGCTACACCTTC. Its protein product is CSASPSPNTYGYTF.

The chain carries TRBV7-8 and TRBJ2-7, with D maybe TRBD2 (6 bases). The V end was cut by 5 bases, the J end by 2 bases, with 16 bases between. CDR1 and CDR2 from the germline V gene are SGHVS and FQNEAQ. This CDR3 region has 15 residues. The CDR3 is CASSPARLVTYEQYF. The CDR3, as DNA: TGTGCCAGCAGCCCCGCGAGACTAGTGACCTACGAGCAGTACTTC.

CDR3 bases: TGTGCCAGCAGCTTGGGTACAGGTTGGCGCCCTAACTATGGCTACACCTTC. Translated, it gives CASSLGTGWRPNYGYTF. The rearrangement joins TRBV5-6 to TRBJ1-2, with a tentative D call TRBD1 (5 bases). This CDR3 comprises 17 residues. The V and J ends lost 0 bases and 0 bases respectively, with 15 bases between them. Germline V gene sequence: CDR1 SGHDT, CDR2 YYEEEE. The full variable domain, completed using reference TRBV5-6 and TRBJ1-2, is DAGVTQSPTHLIKTRGQQVTLRCSPKSGHDTVSWYQQALGQGPQFIFQYYEEEERQRGNFPDRFSGHQFPNYSSELNVNALLLGDSALYLCASSLGTGWRPNYGYTFGSGTRLTVV.

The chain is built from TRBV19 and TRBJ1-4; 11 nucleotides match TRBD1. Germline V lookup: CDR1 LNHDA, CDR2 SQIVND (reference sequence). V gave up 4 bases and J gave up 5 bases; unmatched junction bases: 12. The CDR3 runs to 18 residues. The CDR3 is CASSRDGQGASWNEKLFF. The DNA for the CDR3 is TGTGCCAGTAGTAGGGACGGACAGGGGGCATCGTGGAATGAAAAACTGTTTTTT.

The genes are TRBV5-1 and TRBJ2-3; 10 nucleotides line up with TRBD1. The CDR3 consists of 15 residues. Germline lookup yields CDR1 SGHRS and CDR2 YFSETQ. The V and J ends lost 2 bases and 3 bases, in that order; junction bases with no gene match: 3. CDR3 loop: CASSFGTGVTDTQYF. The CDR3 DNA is TGCGCCAGCAGCTTTGGGACAGGGGTGACAGATACGCAGTATTTT.

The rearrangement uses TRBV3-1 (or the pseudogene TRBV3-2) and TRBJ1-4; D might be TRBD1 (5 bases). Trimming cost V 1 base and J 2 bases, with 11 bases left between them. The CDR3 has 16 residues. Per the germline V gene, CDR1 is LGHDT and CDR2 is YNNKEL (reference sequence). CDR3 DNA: TGTGCCAGCAGCCAAGGACAGATTGCCACTAATGAAAAACTGTTTTTT. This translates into CASSQGQIATNEKLFF.

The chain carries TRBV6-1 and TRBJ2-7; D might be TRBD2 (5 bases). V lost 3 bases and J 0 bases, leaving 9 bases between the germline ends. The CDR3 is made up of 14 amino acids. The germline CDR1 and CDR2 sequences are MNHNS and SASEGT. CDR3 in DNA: TGTGCCAGCAGTGAGGAGCGGAACTCCTACGAGCAGTACTTC. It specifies CASSEERNSYEQYF.

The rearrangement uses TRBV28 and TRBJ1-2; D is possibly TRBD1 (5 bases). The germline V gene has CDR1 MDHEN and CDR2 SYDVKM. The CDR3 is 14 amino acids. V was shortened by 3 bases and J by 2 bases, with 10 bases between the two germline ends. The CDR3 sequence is CASSFFDRNYGYTF. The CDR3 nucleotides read TGTGCCAGCAGTTTTTTTGACAGAAACTATGGCTACACCTTC.

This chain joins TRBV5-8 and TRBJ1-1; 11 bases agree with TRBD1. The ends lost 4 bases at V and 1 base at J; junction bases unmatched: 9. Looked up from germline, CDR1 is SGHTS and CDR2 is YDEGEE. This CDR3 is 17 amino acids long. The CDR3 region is CASSLLGTGGPNTEAFF. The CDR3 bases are TGTGCCAGCAGCCTCCTAGGGACAGGGGGACCGAACACTGAAGCTTTCTTT.

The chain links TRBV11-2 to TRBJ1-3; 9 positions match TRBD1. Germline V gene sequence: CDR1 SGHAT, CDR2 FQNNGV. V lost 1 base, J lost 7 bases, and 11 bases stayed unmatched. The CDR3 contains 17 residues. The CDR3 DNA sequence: TGTGCCAGCAGCTTAGCCCCGGGACAGGGAAAATTCAACACCATATATTTT. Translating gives CASSLAPGQGKFNTIYF.

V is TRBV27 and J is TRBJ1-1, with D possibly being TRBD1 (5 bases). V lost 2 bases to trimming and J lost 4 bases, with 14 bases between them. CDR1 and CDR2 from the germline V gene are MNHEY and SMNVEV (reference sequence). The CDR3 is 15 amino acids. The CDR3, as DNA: TGTGCCAGCAGTTTAGCGGGGCGCTCGGGCACTGAAGCTTTCTTT. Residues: CASSLAGRSGTEAFF.

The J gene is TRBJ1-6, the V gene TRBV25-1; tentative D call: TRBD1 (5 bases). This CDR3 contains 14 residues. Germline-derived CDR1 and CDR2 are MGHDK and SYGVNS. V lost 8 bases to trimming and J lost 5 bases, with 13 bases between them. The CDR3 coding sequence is TGTGCCAGCCGGTCGGGGGTGGATAATTCACCCCTCCACTTT. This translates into CASRSGVDNSPLHF.

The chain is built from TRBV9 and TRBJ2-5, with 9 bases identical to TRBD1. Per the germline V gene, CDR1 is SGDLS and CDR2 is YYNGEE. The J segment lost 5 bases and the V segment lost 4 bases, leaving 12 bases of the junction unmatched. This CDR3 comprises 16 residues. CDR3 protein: CASSLSPGQGSETQYF. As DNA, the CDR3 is TGTGCCAGCAGCTTATCACCGGGACAGGGCTCGGAGACCCAGTACTTC. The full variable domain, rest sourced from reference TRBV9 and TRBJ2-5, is DSGVTQTPKHLITATGQRVTLRCSPRSGDLSVYWYQQSLDQGLQFLIQYYNGEERAKGNILERFSAQQFPDLHSELNLSSLELGDSALYFCASSLSPGQGSETQYFGPGTRLLVL.

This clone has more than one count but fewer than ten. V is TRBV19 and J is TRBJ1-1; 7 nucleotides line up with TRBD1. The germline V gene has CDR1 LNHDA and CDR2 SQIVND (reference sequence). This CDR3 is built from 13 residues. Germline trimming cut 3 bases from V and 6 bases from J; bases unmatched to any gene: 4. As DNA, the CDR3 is TGTGCCAGTAGTATTTGGCAGGGGGCTGAAGCTTTCTTT. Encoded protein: CASSIWQGAEAFF. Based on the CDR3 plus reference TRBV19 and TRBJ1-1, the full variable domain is DGGITQSPKYLFRKEGQNVTLSCEQNLNHDAMYWYRQDPGQGLRLIYYSQIVNDFQKGDIAEGYSVSREKKESFPLTVTSAQKNPTAFYLCASSIWQGAEAFFGQGTRLTVV.

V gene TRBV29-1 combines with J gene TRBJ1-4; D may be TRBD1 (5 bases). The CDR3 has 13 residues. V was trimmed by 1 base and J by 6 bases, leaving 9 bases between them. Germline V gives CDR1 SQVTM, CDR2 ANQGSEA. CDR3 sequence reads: CSVEGGSDEKLFF. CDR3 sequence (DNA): TGCAGCGTTGAAGGGGGCTCGGATGAAAAACTGTTTTTT.

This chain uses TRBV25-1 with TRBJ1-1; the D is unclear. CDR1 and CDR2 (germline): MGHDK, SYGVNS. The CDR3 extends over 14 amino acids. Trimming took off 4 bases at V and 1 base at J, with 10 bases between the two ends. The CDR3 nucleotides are TGTGCCAGCAGTGCAACTGGGAGGAACACTGAAGCTTTCTTT. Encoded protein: CASSATGRNTEAFF.